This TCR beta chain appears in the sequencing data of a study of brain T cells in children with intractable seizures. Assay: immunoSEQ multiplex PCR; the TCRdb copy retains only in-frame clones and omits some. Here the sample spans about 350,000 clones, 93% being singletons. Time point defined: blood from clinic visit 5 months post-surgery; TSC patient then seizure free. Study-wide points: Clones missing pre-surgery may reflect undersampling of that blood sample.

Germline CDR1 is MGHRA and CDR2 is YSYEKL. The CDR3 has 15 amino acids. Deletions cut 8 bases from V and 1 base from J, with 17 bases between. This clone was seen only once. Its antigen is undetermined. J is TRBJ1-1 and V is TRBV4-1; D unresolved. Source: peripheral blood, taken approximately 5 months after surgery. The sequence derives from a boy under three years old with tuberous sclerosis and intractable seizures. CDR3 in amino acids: CASVIKLHGNTEAFF. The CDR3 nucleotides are TGCGCCAGCGTCATTAAACTGCACGGGAACACTGAAGCTTTCTTT.